This T cell receptor (beta chain) was captured in a study of blood T cells in healthy people across ages. Study-level findings and limits: Conclusively comparing naive with antigen-experienced cells was impossible with unsorted PBMCs.

Combining a sample-barcoded 5' primer with a J-beta primer mix, a second PCR ran for about 7 to 11 cycles. Tags on each cDNA molecule came from a template-switch adaptor with 12 random nucleotides. In TCRdb, the 5' RACE reads were re-called with MiXCR into one record per CDR3 protein. The data contain 600,000 to 900,000 distinct CDR3 sequences, roughly 26% of them singletons. CDR3 length: 15 residues. Germline loops: CDR1 MNHEY, CDR2 SMNVEV (reference sequence). Trimming stripped 2 bases from V and 3 bases from J, with 8 bases between. Every sample had a minimum of 6 million PBMCs isolated. Details on this clonotype: Its target is unknown.

This sample also appeared in a second study, on T cells of mothers and their children. That report adds: At approximately 1.6 ug per 15 ul, all of the extracted RNA went into cDNA synthesis.

The rearrangement joins TRBV27 to TRBJ1-6; D not certain. Sequencing used blood. The receptor was derived from a boy aged 5 to 17 in good health. CDR3 DNA sequence: TGTGCCAGCAGTTTAGAGGCGGACTATAATTCACCCCTCCACTTT. This sequence encodes CASSLEADYNSPLHF.